Below, 27 T cell receptor beta chains from the same sample are listed, as sequenced in a study of cytomegalovirus exposure and HLA in healthy donors. Researchers ran the PCR with 60 Vbeta and 13 Jbeta primers. Libraries were prepared by immunoSEQ multiplex PCR; TCRdb keeps only in-frame clonotypes and omits some of them. The data show 150,000 to 200,000 clones, approximately 78% seen once. Source material: PBMCs. These receptors were obtained from a male donor in good health and CMV-seropositive.

This clone appeared once. CDR3 sequence (DNA): TGTGCCAGTAGTCCGGTAGCGGGATCCTCGGGAGAGACCCAGTACTTC. It codes for CASSPVAGSSGETQYF. The chain combines TRBV19 with TRBJ2-5; 8 nucleotides line up with TRBD2. Germline lookup yields CDR1 LNHDA and CDR2 SQIVND (reference sequence). V was pared by 5 bases and J by 4 bases, with 12 bases of the junction left unmatched. This CDR3 spans 16 amino acids.

This chain links TRBV7-9 with TRBJ2-7, with 8 bases identical to TRBD2. From germline, CDR1 is SEHNR and CDR2 FQNEAQ (reference sequence). The CDR3 runs 13 residues. V trimming: 4 bases; J trimming: 4 bases; junction bases outside the gene matches: 3. The CDR3 loop reads CASSSLADYEQYF. CDR3 nucleotide sequence: TGTGCCAGCAGCTCACTAGCGGATTACGAGCAGTACTTC.

This clone occurred once. The chain links TRBV5-1 to TRBJ2-7, with 9 bases that match TRBD2. Trimming at V came to 2 bases and at J to 0 bases, leaving 9 bases not matched to a gene. Germline V gene data show CDR1 as SGHRS and CDR2 as YFSETQ. This CDR3 spans 17 amino acids. CDR3 bases: TGCGCCAGCAGCTTTTACCTTAGCGGGAGTTACTCCTACGAGCAGTACTTC. It encodes CASSFYLSGSYSYEQYF.

This rearrangement joins TRBV13 to TRBJ2-7; D remains unclear. CDR3 size: 13 residues. The V end lost 2 bases, the J end lost 2 bases, and 7 bases lay between the germline ends. Germline CDR1 and CDR2: PRHDT and FYEKMQ (reference sequence). As DNA, the CDR3 is TGTGCCAGCAGCTTACGCCTAGCCTACGAGCAGTACTTC. Amino acids: CASSLRLAYEQYF.

This chain links TRBV9 with TRBJ2-1; 7 nucleotides line up with TRBD1. Germline CDR1 SGDLS, CDR2 YYNGEE. The CDR3 has 15 amino acids. The J segment lost 4 bases and the V segment lost 4 bases, leaving 8 bases of the junction unmatched. The CDR3 DNA reads as TGTGCCAGCAGCTCGGCCGGGACAGCATACAATGAGCAGTTCTTC. Protein: CASSSAGTAYNEQFF.

The chain links TRBV18 to TRBJ2-7; 7 bases line up with TRBD1. The V and J ends lost 3 bases and 3 bases, in that order; junction bases with no gene match: 8. CDR1 and CDR2 (germline): KGHSH, LQKENI. The CDR3 contains 15 residues. The CDR3 DNA reads as TGTGCCAGCTCACCCACGACAGGGACACACTACGAGCAGTACTTC. The encoded protein is CASSPTTGTHYEQYF.

This rearrangement joins TRBV19 to TRBJ2-2, with D maybe TRBD2 (6 bases). V lost 0 bases and J lost 5, with 10 bases in between. The germline gives CDR1 LNHDA, CDR2 SQIVND (reference sequence). CDR3 size: 15 residues. The CDR3 coding sequence is TGTGCCAGTAGTATAGAGCGGGGCAGGACCGGGGAGCTGTTTTTT. Amino acid sequence: CASSIERGRTGELFF.

Written as DNA, the CDR3 is TGTGCCAGCAGTTTATTGGGGGCGCCGGATGGCTACACCTTC. Its protein product is CASSLLGAPDGYTF. V and J are TRBV28 and TRBJ1-2, with D maybe TRBD1 (6 bases). The CDR3 sequence is 14 residues long. V was cut by 1 base and J by 6 bases, with 12 bases left in between. Germline lookup yields CDR1 MDHEN and CDR2 SYDVKM.

Comment on this clone: Lacking the conserved final phenylalanine or tryptophan, this CDR3 likely reflects a read error. The limits of the CDR3 on the DNA are not certain, so only TCRdb's listed CDR3 is given. This sequence joins TRBV30 and TRBJ1-2; TRBD1, the D gene given by the table, was not confirmed from the DNA. Counting both end residues, the CDR3 totals 12 amino acids. Germline V gives CDR1 GTSNPN, CDR2 SVGIG (reference sequence). The CDR3 loop reads CAWSVGSGGWHS.

The chain employs TRBV5-1 and TRBJ1-2; D is unresolved. Germline values: CDR1 SGHRS, CDR2 YFSETQ. Deletions cut 0 bases from V and 4 bases from J, with 10 bases between. The CDR3 is 14 amino acids. As DNA, the CDR3 is TGCGCCAGCAGCTTGGGAGACAACTCCTATGGCTACACCTTC. Translating it yields CASSLGDNSYGYTF.

This chain connects TRBV5-1 to TRBJ2-2; no firm D call. Deletions cut 5 bases from V and 1 base from J, with 6 bases between. Per the germline V gene, CDR1 is SGHRS and CDR2 is YFSETQ. This CDR3 is 13 amino acids long. The CDR3 loop reads CASRSGNTGELFF. CDR3 bases: TGCGCCAGCAGATCGGGGAACACCGGGGAGCTGTTTTTT.

This clone was observed a handful of times. V is TRBV19 and J is TRBJ1-2; D may be TRBD1 (5 bases). The germline gives CDR1 LNHDA, CDR2 SQIVND (reference sequence). The CDR3 length is 14 residues. Trimming stripped 3 bases from V and 2 bases from J, with 10 bases between. The CDR3: CASSIETVNYGYTF. In DNA, the CDR3 is TGTGCCAGTAGTATCGAGACAGTCAACTATGGCTACACCTTC.

This clone appeared a single time. The chain recombines TRBV30 with TRBJ2-5; 8 bases match TRBD1. This CDR3 region has 14 residues. Germline V gives CDR1 GTSNPN, CDR2 SVGIG (reference sequence). The junction had 4 bases not matched to a gene; V was cut back by 0 bases and J by 4 bases. DNA of the CDR3: TGTGCCTGGAGTGTTGCAGGGGGCTCAGAGACCCAGTACTTC. Translation gives CAWSVAGGSETQYF.

The chain joins TRBV7-2 to TRBJ1-3, with TRBD1 identical over 8 bases. This CDR3 has 15 residues. Germline CDR1 reads SGHTA; CDR2 reads FQGNSA. Trimming removed 4 bases from V and 3 bases from J; junction bases left unmatched: 5. CDR3 sequence: CASSYGTGGGNTIYF. CDR3 bases: TGTGCCAGCAGCTACGGGACAGGAGGTGGAAACACCATATATTTT. The full variable domain, completed using reference TRBV7-2 and TRBJ1-3, is GAGVSQSPSNKVTEKGKDVELRCDPISGHTALYWYRQSLGQGLEFLIYFQGNSAPDKSGLPSDRFSAERTGGSVSTLTIQRTQQEDSAVYLCASSYGTGGGNTIYFGEGSWLTVV.

J is TRBJ1-1 and V is TRBV7-2; TRBD1 agrees at 7 bases. This CDR3 region has 16 residues. Unmatched junction bases numbered 9, after V lost 1 base and J lost 4 bases. CDR1 is SGHTA and CDR2 is FQGNSA in the germline V gene. This CDR3 is CASSLGGQRWSTEAFF. CDR3 DNA sequence: TGTGCCAGCAGCTTAGGGGGACAGCGTTGGAGCACTGAAGCTTTCTTT.

The chain employs TRBV5-1 and TRBJ2-5, with D uncertain. The CDR3 is made up of 12 amino acids. Trimming removed 1 base from V and 5 bases from J, with 6 bases in between. The germline gives CDR1 SGHRS, CDR2 YFSETQ. Written as DNA, the CDR3 is TGCGCCAGCAGCTTGCCCCGGGAGACCCAGTACTTC. It specifies CASSLPRETQYF.

The rearrangement links TRBV27 to TRBJ1-2; the D is unclear. This CDR3 comprises 13 residues. Germline CDR1 and CDR2: MNHEY and SMNVEV (reference sequence). Trimming took 6 bases from V and 7 from J, leaving 15 bases between them. The chain's CDR3 is CASRRIGPGGYTF. The DNA of the CDR3 is TGTGCCAGCAGGCGGATAGGCCCGGGTGGCTACACCTTC.

A few counts support this clone. J is TRBJ2-7 and V is TRBV4-3; 9 bases agree with TRBD2. CDR3 length: 14 amino acids. V gave up 1 base and J gave up 6 bases; unmatched junction bases: 4. Germline CDR1 LGHNA, CDR2 YSLEER. The CDR3 sequence is CASSQGSLAGEQYF. CDR3 nucleotide sequence: TGCGCCAGCAGCCAAGGCTCACTAGCGGGCGAGCAGTACTTC.

The chain recombines TRBV6-5 with TRBJ1-2; 9 bases agree with TRBD1. Germline trimming cut 7 bases from V and 7 bases from J; bases unmatched to any gene: 7. Germline lookup yields CDR1 MNHEY and CDR2 SVGAGI. CDR3 length equals 13 residues. The CDR3 nucleotides read TGTGCCAGCACCATACAGGGGGCGGGTGGCTACACCTTC. Protein product: CASTIQGAGGYTF.

The chain links TRBV15 to TRBJ1-4, with 9 bases fitting TRBD1. V trimming: 3 bases; J trimming: 8 bases; junction bases outside the gene matches: 7. Germline lookup yields CDR1 LNHNV and CDR2 YYDKDF (reference sequence). This CDR3 is 15 amino acids long. The DNA of the CDR3 is TGTGCCACCAGCAGGGCCGGGACAGGGAGAGAAAAACTGTTTTTT. This codes for CATSRAGTGREKLFF.

The sample holds a few counts of this clone. The V gene is TRBV15, the J gene TRBJ2-2; D is perhaps TRBD2 (6 bases). This CDR3 is 17 amino acids long. Per the germline V gene, CDR1 is LNHNV and CDR2 is YYDKDF (reference sequence). With 0 bases removed from V and 0 bases from J, the gap between germline ends came to 11 bases. CDR3 coding DNA: TGTGCCACCAGCAGAGATATCGGGGGTGCGAACACCGGGGAGCTGTTTTTT. It specifies CATSRDIGGANTGELFF.

This chain uses TRBV7-6 with TRBJ2-7, with 8 bases lining up with TRBD1. The V and J ends lost 0 bases and 3 bases, in that order; junction bases with no gene match: 1. CDR3 size: 14 residues. The germline gives CDR1 SGHVS, CDR2 FNYEAQ. The DNA of the CDR3 is TGTGCCAGCAGCTTAGCGACAGGGGACTACGAGCAGTACTTC. Protein: CASSLATGDYEQYF.

This chain joins TRBV15 and TRBJ1-1; no firm D call. This CDR3 has 15 residues. CDR1 is LNHNV and CDR2 is YYDKDF in the germline V gene (reference sequence). V was cut by 0 bases and J by 5 bases, with 13 bases left in between. CDR3 DNA sequence: TGTGCCACCAGCAGAGAGGGCGCGTCCAAAACTGAAGCTTTCTTT. Translated, it gives CATSREGASKTEAFF.

This clone was detected only once. J is TRBJ2-7 and V is TRBV7-2; a weak D match, TRBD1 (7 bases). Trimming cost V 0 bases and J 4 bases, with 13 bases left between them. The germline gives CDR1 SGHTA, CDR2 FQGNSA. CDR3 size: 15 residues. CDR3 in DNA: TGTGCCAGCAGCTTAGCTCAGGGGGGTACATACGAGCAGTACTTC. Its protein is CASSLAQGGTYEQYF. Together with reference TRBV7-2 and TRBJ2-7, the CDR3 gives the full variable domain: GAGVSQSPSNKVTEKGKDVELRCDPISGHTALYWYRQSLGQGLEFLIYFQGNSAPDKSGLPSDRFSAERTGGSVSTLTIQRTQQEDSAVYLCASSLAQGGTYEQYFGPGTRLTVT.

This chain links TRBV6-5 with TRBJ2-1; 7 bases match TRBD2. Germline-derived CDR1 and CDR2 are MNHEY and SVGAGI. There are 13 residues in the CDR3. After removal of 8 bases from V and 3 bases from J, the junction contained 4 bases not matched to a gene. The CDR3 sequence is CASLGGFYNEQFF. Written as DNA, the CDR3 is TGTGCCAGCCTCGGGGGGTTCTACAATGAGCAGTTCTTC.

The genes are TRBV30 and TRBJ1-2, with D possibly TRBD1 on 5 matching bases. The CDR3 is 15 amino acids. V lost 0 bases, J lost 2 bases, and 13 bases lay in between. CDR1 is GTSNPN, CDR2 SVGIG, per germline (reference sequence). The CDR3 DNA follows: TGTGCCTGGAGTGTATATGACAGATCAAACTATGGCTACACCTTC. Its protein is CAWSVYDRSNYGYTF.

The chain links TRBV28 to TRBJ2-2, with a tentative D call TRBD1 (6 bases). V was pared by 4 bases and J by 4 bases, with 25 bases between. This CDR3 spans 19 amino acids. CDR1 is MDHEN and CDR2 is SYDVKM in the germline V gene. This CDR3 reads CASSSQGLVWAAGTGELFF. CDR3 nucleotide sequence: TGTGCCAGCAGTTCACAGGGTCTAGTGTGGGCGGCCGGCACCGGGGAGCTGTTTTTT.